The present entry profiles one T cell receptor (beta chain) with its context. Two negative PCRs, clearance, or symptom resolution were required of recovered Cohort 3 donors. These data come from a study of blood T cell repertoires in COVID-19. Study background: Sample material is recorded as cDNA or gDNA derived from T cells, B-cell-depleted T cells, or PBMCs.

The data were produced by immunoSEQ multiplex PCR, yet TCRdb's version contains in-frame clones alone and is incomplete. The sample includes fewer than 350,000 clones, around 84% of them seen just once. This CDR3 is built from 13 residues. Trimming left V 3 bases short and J 3 bases short, with 8 bases between. Sequencing used PBMCs or T cells enriched from blood (not recorded which). The sequence was collected from a woman in her 50s who had recovered from COVID-19. This chain links TRBV12-3 or TRBV12-4 with TRBJ1-1; D is ambiguous. Here the CDR3 DNA reads TGTGCCAGCAGTTTGCGGGCGGACACTGAAGCTTTCTTT. This encodes CASSLRADTEAFF.